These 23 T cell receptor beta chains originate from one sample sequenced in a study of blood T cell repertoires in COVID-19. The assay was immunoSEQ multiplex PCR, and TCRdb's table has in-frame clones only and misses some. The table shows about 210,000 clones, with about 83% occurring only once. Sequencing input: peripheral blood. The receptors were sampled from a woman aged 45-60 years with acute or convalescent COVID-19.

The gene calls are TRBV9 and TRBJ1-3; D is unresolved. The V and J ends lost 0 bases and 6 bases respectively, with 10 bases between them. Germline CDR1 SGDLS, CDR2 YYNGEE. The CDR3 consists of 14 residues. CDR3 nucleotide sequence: TGTGCCAGCAGCGTAGTTGGAGGGTCAAACACCATATATTTT. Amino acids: CASSVVGGSNTIYF.

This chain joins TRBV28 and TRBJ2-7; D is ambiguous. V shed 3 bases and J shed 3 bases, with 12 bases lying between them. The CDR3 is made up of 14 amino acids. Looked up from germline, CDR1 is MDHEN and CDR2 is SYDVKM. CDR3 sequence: CASSFVGQHYEQYF. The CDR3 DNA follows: TGTGCCAGCAGTTTCGTTGGCCAACACTACGAGCAGTACTTC.

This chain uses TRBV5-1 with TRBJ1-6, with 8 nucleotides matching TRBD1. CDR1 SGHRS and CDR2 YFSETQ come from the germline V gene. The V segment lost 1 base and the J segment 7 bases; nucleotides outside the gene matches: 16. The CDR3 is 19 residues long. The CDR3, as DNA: TGCGCCAGCAGCTTGAGGGCCTCCCAGGGGGCGCAAGGGAATTCACCCCTCCACTTT. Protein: CASSLRASQGAQGNSPLHF.

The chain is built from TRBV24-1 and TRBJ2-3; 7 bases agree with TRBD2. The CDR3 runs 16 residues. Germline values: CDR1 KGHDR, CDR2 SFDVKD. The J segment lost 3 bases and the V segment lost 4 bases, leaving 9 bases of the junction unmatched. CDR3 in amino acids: CATSDPLSGKTDTQYF. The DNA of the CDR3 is TGTGCCACCAGTGACCCCTTGAGCGGGAAGACAGATACGCAGTATTTT.

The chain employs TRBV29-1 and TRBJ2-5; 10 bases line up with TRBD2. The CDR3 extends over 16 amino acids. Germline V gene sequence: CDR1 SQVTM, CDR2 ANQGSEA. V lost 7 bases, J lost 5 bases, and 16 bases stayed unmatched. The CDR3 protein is CSAQRLAGVLGETQYF. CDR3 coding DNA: TGCAGCGCCCAAAGGCTAGCGGGAGTATTGGGGGAGACCCAGTACTTC.

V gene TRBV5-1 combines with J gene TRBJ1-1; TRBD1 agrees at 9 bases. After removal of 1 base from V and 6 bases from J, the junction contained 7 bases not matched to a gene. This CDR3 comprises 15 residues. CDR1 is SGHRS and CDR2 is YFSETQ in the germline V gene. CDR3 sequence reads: CASSLLGTGRAEAFF. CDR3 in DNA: TGCGCCAGCAGCTTGCTTGGGACAGGGAGGGCTGAAGCTTTCTTT.

The CDR3 coding sequence is TGCGCCAGCAGGACAGGGGACGAGCAGTACTTC. Translating it yields CASRTGDEQYF. This rearrangement joins TRBV4-1 to TRBJ2-7; 8 nucleotides agree with TRBD1. Germline CDR1 reads MGHRA; CDR2 reads YSYEKL. The CDR3 totals 11 residues. V lost 6 bases and J lost 5; bases outside the gene matches: 0.

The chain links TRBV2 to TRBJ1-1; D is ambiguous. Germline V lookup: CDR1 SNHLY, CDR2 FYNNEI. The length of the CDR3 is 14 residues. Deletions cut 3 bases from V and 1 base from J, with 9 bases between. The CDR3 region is CASSDFPGNTEAFF. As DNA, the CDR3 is TGTGCCAGCAGTGATTTTCCAGGGAACACTGAAGCTTTCTTT.

Here the CDR3 DNA reads TGTGCCAGCTCAGAGGACAGGGGTCCCTCGCAGTACTTC. Its translation: CASSEDRGPSQYF. The chain recombines TRBV18 with TRBJ2-4; 9 bases are shared with TRBD1. J was trimmed by 13 bases and V by 5 bases; bases with no gene match: 9. CDR3 length equals 13 residues. In germline, CDR1 is KGHSH, CDR2 LQKENI.

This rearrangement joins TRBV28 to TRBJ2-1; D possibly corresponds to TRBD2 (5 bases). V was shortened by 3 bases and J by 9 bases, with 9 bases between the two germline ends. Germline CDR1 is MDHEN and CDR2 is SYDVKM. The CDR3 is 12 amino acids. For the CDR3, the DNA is TGTGCCAGCAGTTTCACTAGTTTTGAGCAGTTCTTC. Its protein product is CASSFTSFEQFF.

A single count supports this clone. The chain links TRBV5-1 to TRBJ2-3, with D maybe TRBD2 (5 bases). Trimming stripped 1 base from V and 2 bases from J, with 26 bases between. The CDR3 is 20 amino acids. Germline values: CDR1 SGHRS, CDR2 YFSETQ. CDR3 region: CASSLTPVAGYSRDTDTQYF. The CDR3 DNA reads TGCGCCAGCAGCTTGACCCCGGTCGCGGGCTACTCGAGAGACACAGATACGCAGTATTTT.

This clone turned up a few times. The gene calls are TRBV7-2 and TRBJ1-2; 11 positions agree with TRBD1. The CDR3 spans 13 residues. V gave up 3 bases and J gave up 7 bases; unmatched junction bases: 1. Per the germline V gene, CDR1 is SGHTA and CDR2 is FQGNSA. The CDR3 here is CASSLGTGGGYTF. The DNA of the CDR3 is TGTGCCAGCAGCTTGGGGACAGGGGGTGGCTACACCTTC.

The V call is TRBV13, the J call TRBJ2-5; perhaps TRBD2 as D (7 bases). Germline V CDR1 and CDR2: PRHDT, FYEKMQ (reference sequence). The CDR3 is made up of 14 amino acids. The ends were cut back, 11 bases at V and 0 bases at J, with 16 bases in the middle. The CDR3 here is CASKRGRDQETQYF. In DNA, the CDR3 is TGTGCCTCGAAGAGGGGGAGGGACCAAGAGACCCAGTACTTC.

The CDR3 sequence is CASSILAVHSYNEQFF. In nucleotides, the CDR3 is TGTGCCAGCAGCATATTAGCGGTCCACTCCTACAATGAGCAGTTCTTC. J is TRBJ2-1 and V is TRBV7-3; perhaps TRBD2 as D (6 bases). The CDR3 is 16 amino acids. V was trimmed by 5 bases and J by 0 bases, leaving 14 bases between them. Germline V lookup: CDR1 SGHTA, CDR2 FQGTGA. Full variable domain (remainder filled in from reference TRBV7-3 and TRBJ2-1): GAGVSQTPSNKVTEKGKYVELRCDPISGHTALYWYRQSLGQGPEFLIYFQGTGAADDSGLPNDRFFAVRPEGSVSTLKIQRTERGDSAVYLCASSILAVHSYNEQFFGPGTRLTVL.

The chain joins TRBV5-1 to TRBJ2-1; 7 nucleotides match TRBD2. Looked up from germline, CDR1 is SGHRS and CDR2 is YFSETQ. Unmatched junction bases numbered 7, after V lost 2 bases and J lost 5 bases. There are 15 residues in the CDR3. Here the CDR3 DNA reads TGCGCCAGCAGCTTCGGGGGGTCGGGGGACAATGAGCAGTTCTTC. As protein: CASSFGGSGDNEQFF.

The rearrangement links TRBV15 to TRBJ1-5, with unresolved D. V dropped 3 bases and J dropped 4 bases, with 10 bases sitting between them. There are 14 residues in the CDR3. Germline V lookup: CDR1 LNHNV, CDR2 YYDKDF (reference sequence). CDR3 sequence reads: CATSRAGGNQPQHF. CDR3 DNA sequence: TGTGCCACCAGCAGGGCGGGTGGAAATCAGCCCCAGCATTTT.

The chain's CDR3 is CASSLAGAGNTIYF. In DNA form, the CDR3 reads TGTGCCAGCAGCTTGGCCGGGGCTGGAAACACCATATATTTT. The chain recombines TRBV5-5 with TRBJ1-3; D unresolved. This CDR3 comprises 14 residues. Germline CDR1 SGHKS, CDR2 YYEKEE (reference sequence). The germline V and J ends were trimmed by 0 bases and 2 bases, with 6 bases remaining between them.

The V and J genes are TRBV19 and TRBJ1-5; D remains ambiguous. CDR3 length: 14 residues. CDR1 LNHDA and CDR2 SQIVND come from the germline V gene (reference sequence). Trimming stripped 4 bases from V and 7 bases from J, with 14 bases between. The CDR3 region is CASSTGPGRQPQHF. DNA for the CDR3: TGTGCCAGTAGTACCGGACCGGGGAGACAGCCCCAGCATTTT. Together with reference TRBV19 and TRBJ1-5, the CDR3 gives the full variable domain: DGGITQSPKYLFRKEGQNVTLSCEQNLNHDAMYWYRQDPGQGLRLIYYSQIVNDFQKGDIAEGYSVSREKKESFPLTVTSAQKNPTAFYLCASSTGPGRQPQHFGDGTRLSIL.

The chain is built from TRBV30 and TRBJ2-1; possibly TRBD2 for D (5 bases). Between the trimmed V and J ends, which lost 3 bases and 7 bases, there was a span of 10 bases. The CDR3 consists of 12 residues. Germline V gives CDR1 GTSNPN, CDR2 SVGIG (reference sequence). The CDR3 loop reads CAWRNEGNEQFF. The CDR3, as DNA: TGTGCCTGGAGGAATGAGGGAAATGAGCAGTTCTTC.

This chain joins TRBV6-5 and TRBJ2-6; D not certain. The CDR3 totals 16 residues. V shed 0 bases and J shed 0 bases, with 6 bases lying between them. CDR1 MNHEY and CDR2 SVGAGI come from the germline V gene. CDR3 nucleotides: TGTGCCAGCAGTTACTCGTGGAGCTCTGGGGCCAACGTCCTGACTTTC. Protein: CASSYSWSSGANVLTF.

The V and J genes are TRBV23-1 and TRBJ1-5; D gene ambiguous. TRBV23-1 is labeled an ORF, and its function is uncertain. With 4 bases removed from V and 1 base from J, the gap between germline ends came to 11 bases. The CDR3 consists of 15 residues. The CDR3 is CASSPHGWSNQPQHF. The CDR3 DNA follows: TGCGCCAGCAGTCCCCACGGGTGGAGCAATCAGCCCCAGCATTTT.

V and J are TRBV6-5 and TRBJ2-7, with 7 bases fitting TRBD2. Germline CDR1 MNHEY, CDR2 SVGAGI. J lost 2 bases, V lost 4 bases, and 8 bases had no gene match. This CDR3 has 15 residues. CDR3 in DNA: TGTGCCAGCAGTTCAGGGACTACCCCCACCTACGAGCAGTACTTC. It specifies CASSSGTTPTYEQYF.

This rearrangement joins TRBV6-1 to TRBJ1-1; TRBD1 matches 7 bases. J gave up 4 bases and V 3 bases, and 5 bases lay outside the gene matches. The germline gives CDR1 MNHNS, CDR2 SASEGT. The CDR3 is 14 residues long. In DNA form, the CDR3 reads TGTGCCAGCAGTGAGGACAGGTCTCTCACTGAAGCTTTCTTT. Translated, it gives CASSEDRSLTEAFF.